The source of this T cell receptor (beta chain) is a study of STAT5B mutations in CD4+ large granular lymphocyte leukemia. This clone was seen a single time. The CDR3 extends over 15 amino acids. V dropped 4 bases and J dropped 4; count of bases not matched to a gene: 5. Germline values: CDR1 LGHNT, CDR2 FRNRAP. Sequencing was at survey level. TCRdb's copy holds only in-frame clones and misses some; the assay was immunoSEQ multiplex PCR. This sample yields roughly 34,000 clones, of which roughly 80% are seen a single time; under 4.5% belongs to the top ten. The specimen sequenced was CD4+ T cells from blood buffy coats. The V gene is TRBV12-5, the J gene TRBJ2-1; 9 nucleotides match TRBD1. The source of this sequence is a human donor in good health. Written as DNA, the CDR3 is TGTGCTAGTGGTTCCGGGACAGGGCCTTACAATGAGCAGTTCTTC. Amino acids: CASGSGTGPYNEQFF.